This TCR beta chain was found in a study of siplizumab effects on memory and regulatory T cells. Looked up from germline, CDR1 is LNHDA and CDR2 is SQIVND (reference sequence). V gave up 9 bases and J gave up 4 bases, with 18 bases separating them. This CDR3 is 14 amino acids long. The protocol was immunoSEQ multiplex PCR, while the TCRdb copy is restricted to in-frame clones and leaves out a portion. The sample lists about 100,000 clones; about 90% were seen once. This chain joins TRBV19 and TRBJ2-5; the D gene is possibly TRBD1 (6 bases). Sequenced sample: non-Treg CD4+ T cells sorted from blood. The receptor comes from a human donor in good health. The CDR3 sequence is CASRPRGFLETQYF. In nucleotides, the CDR3 is TGTGCCAGCAGACCCAGGGGTTTTTTAGAGACCCAGTACTTC.